This note documents a single T cell receptor beta chain sequence. Its antigen remains unidentified. This sample stems from a study of OX40 agonist ivuxolimab in advanced cancers. General study results and limits: It was also the case that some nonresponders had low normalized T-cell clonal expansion. Researchers report that CD8+ T cells had, on average, more expanded clones than CD4+. Antigen targets of the expanded peripheral T cells went undetermined. Individuals who were partial responders at 0.1-3.0 mg/kg had clonal expansion that ranked among the lowest.

Method: immunoSEQ multiplex PCR; TCRdb's copy keeps in-frame clones and lacks some. The table has about 89,000 clones, roughly 93% seen once. V was pared by 0 bases and J by 3 bases, with 4 bases between. The CDR3 covers 12 residues. Germline assignment: CDR1 SGHRS and CDR2 YFSETQ. V is TRBV5-1 and J is TRBJ2-7; D remains unclear. This TCR derives from an adult with an advanced solid tumor such as melanoma, head and neck, liver or kidney cancer. Sequencing was performed on CD4+ or CD8+ T cells sorted from blood, taken in a trial of the OX40 agonist ivuxolimab. For the CDR3, the DNA is TGCGCCAGCAGCTTGGGGCGCTACGAGCAGTACTTC. Translation: CASSLGRYEQYF.